This entry lists 2 T cell receptor beta chains sequenced from one sample in a study of blood T cell repertoires in COVID-19. Method: immunoSEQ multiplex PCR; TCRdb's copy keeps in-frame clones and lacks some. The table includes 200,000 to 300,000 clones, roughly 86% detected once. The specimen sequenced was peripheral blood. Source of these receptors: a middle-aged man with acute or convalescent COVID-19.

The J gene is TRBJ1-1, the V gene TRBV18, with 8 bases aligning to TRBD1. V shed 3 bases and J 1 base; nucleotides not matched to a gene: 4. The CDR3 consists of 15 residues. Germline loops: CDR1 KGHSH, CDR2 LQKENI. The CDR3 is CASSPRTGTNTEAFF. The CDR3 DNA is TGTGCCAGCTCACCCCGGACAGGGACGAACACTGAAGCTTTCTTT.

This clone was observed once. The gene calls are TRBV11-2 and TRBJ2-1; 7 bases match TRBD2. Trimming took 5 bases from V and 9 from J; bases not matched to a gene: 10. The CDR3 runs to 14 residues. Germline values: CDR1 SGHAT, CDR2 FQNNGV. As DNA, the CDR3 is TGTGCCAGCAGCCCGGGACTAAGGGCGCGTGAGCAGTTCTTC. Its translation is CASSPGLRAREQFF.